The clone carrying this T cell receptor beta chain was found many times. Its antigen is undetermined. This entry is derived from a study of CD8 T cells in ankylosing spondylitis. General study findings and limits: Clones tied to disease were said to be significantly enriched in matched ankylosing spondylitis synovial fluid. Made up of roughly 8 highly homologous variants, a TCR beta motif appeared characteristic of ankylosing spondylitis blood.

Using its own MiXCR run on the 5' RACE reads, TCRdb lists one record per CDR3 protein. The sample contains 180,000 or so distinct CDR3 sequences, under 14% of which appear only once. The CDR3 has 15 residues. Trimming shortened V by 2 bases and J by 4 bases, and 14 bases separated the two germline ends. The source material was blood, either unsorted or a sorted T cell fraction (not recorded which). The chain joins TRBV12-3 or TRBV12-4 to TRBJ1-1, with D possibly being TRBD1 (5 bases). This receptor was taken from a male donor with ankylosing spondylitis or in good health (not recorded which). Here the CDR3 reads CASSLQGGALTEAFF. The CDR3 nucleotides read TGTGCCAGCAGTTTACAGGGAGGGGCCCTCACTGAAGCTTTCTTT.